The next 17 T cell receptor beta chains were all read from a single sample in a study of shared clonotypes between healthy human individuals (dated by TCRdb to 2020 to 2022). Receptor amplification or capture employed the immunoSEQ multiplex PCR assay. The table comes from immuneACCESS by way of TCRdb, which keeps in-frame sequences with V and J called. Part of the clones is missing from these tables; in studies checked, under half for an unresolved V gene and the rest for unknown reasons. The sample table contains a few million clones; only one count was recorded for 85% to 95% of them. Together, the top ten hold 0.37% of the sample. The sample comprised naive CD4+ T cells from PBMCs. Explained via the paper, the cell subset or site label denotes: CD45RA+ positively selected. The receptors here all came from a man in his late teens or twenties in good health. Some clones in this sample may be carry-over from other donors' samples.

This chain joins TRBV10-3 and TRBJ2-1; TRBD2 aligns across 14 bases. This CDR3 region has 15 residues. V lost 7 bases, J lost 8 bases, and 7 bases stayed unmatched. Germline V gene sequence: CDR1 ENHRY, CDR2 SYGVKD. The DNA for the CDR3 is TGTGCCATCACCAGGGGACTAGCGGGAGCGGATGAGCAGTTCTTC. Its protein is CAITRGLAGADEQFF.

The CDR3 here is CASSYTGTGNYGYTF. The CDR3, as DNA: TGTGCCAGCAGTTACACCGGGACAGGGAACTATGGCTACACCTTC. V gene TRBV6-6 combines with J gene TRBJ1-2, with 9 bases identical to TRBD1. In germline, CDR1 is MNHNY, CDR2 SVGAGI (reference sequence). V lost 2 bases, J lost 2 bases, and 3 bases stayed unmatched. CDR3 size: 15 residues.

CDR3 residues: CASSESLVVDTGELFF. The DNA of the CDR3 is TGCGCCAGCAGTGAGTCCCTCGTGGTGGACACCGGGGAGCTGTTTTTT. J is TRBJ2-2 and V is TRBV10-1, with unresolved D. The length of the CDR3 is 16 residues. Trimming removed 0 bases from V and 3 bases from J, with 11 bases in between. CDR1 and CDR2 (germline): WNHNN, SYGVQD (reference sequence).

The genes are TRBV10-3 and TRBJ1-1; D unclear. The V and J ends lost 0 bases and 7 bases respectively, with 9 bases between them. Germline CDR1 and CDR2: ENHRY and SYGVKD. CDR3 size: 13 residues. CDR3 in amino acids: CAISESSQIEAFF. CDR3 in DNA: TGTGCCATCAGTGAGTCTTCTCAGATTGAAGCTTTCTTT.

The V and J genes are TRBV7-3 and TRBJ1-5; D is unresolved. This CDR3 has 13 residues. From germline, CDR1 is SGHTA and CDR2 FQGTGA. V was cut by 0 bases and J by 7 bases, with 7 bases left in between. DNA of the CDR3: TGTGCCAGCAGCTTAACGTATGACCAGCCCCAGCATTTT. Protein product: CASSLTYDQPQHF. The full variable domain, with the rest looked up from reference TRBV7-3 and TRBJ1-5, is GAGVSQTPSNKVTEKGKYVELRCDPISGHTALYWYRQSLGQGPEFLIYFQGTGAADDSGLPNDRFFAVRPEGSVSTLKIQRTERGDSAVYLCASSLTYDQPQHFGDGTRLSIL.

This chain connects TRBV7-8 to TRBJ1-3, with a possible D match to TRBD1 (6 bases). The V end was cut by 5 bases, the J end by 2 bases, with 13 bases between. Germline assignment: CDR1 SGHVS and CDR2 FQNEAQ. CDR3 length: 15 amino acids. This CDR3 is CASSLGHGPGNTIYF. The CDR3 bases are TGTGCCAGCAGCCTGGGACACGGCCCTGGAAACACCATATATTTT.

V gene TRBV6-6 combines with J gene TRBJ2-3; D not certain. This CDR3 region has 15 residues. V was clipped by 6 bases and J by 4 bases, with 17 bases between them. Germline-derived CDR1 and CDR2 are MNHNY and SVGAGI (reference sequence). CDR3 sequence: CASSQPVGRADTQYF. The CDR3 DNA reads TGTGCCAGCAGCCAACCGGTTGGCCGGGCAGATACGCAGTATTTT.

V and J are TRBV5-1 and TRBJ2-7; either TRBD1 or TRBD2 may fit D (5 bases each). The V end was cut by 6 bases, the J end by 6 bases, with 22 bases between. Looked up from germline, CDR1 is SGHRS and CDR2 is YFSETQ. CDR3 length: 15 residues. This CDR3 reads CASTTGSLEWSEQYF. The DNA for the CDR3 is TGCGCCAGCACCACAGGATCACTAGAGTGGAGCGAGCAGTACTTC.

V gene TRBV28 combines with J gene TRBJ1-3; D is possibly TRBD1 (5 bases). V lost 5 bases and J 3 bases, leaving 11 bases between the germline ends. The length of the CDR3 is 14 residues. The germline V gene has CDR1 MDHEN and CDR2 SYDVKM. This chain's CDR3 is CASSESRGGNTIYF. The CDR3 nucleotides read TGTGCCAGCAGTGAAAGTAGGGGTGGAAACACCATATATTTT.

V is TRBV6-1 and J is TRBJ2-3; 13 nucleotides agree with TRBD2. After removal of 7 bases from V and 4 bases from J, the junction contained 5 bases not matched to a gene. The germline CDR1 and CDR2 sequences are MNHNS and SASEGT. The length of the CDR3 is 15 residues. CDR3 DNA: TGTGCCAGCAACCCCGGACTAGCGGGAGCAGATACGCAGTATTTT. It translates to CASNPGLAGADTQYF.

The chain joins TRBV6-5 to TRBJ2-5; D unresolved. Per the germline V gene, CDR1 is MNHEY and CDR2 is SVGAGI. The length of the CDR3 is 13 residues. The ends were cut back, 6 bases at V and 2 bases at J, with 10 bases in the middle. CDR3 DNA: TGTGCCAGCAGAAAAGGGAATCAAGAGACCCAGTACTTC. Translated: CASRKGNQETQYF.

This chain uses TRBV7-2 with TRBJ1-2; the match to TRBD1 covers 11 bases. The CDR3 spans 16 residues. J lost 6 bases, V lost 5 bases, and 11 bases had no gene match. The germline CDR1 and CDR2 sequences are SGHTA and FQGNSA. The CDR3 DNA reads as TGTGCCAGCAGCCCCATAGGGACAGGGGGAGTTCATGGCTACACCTTC. Translating it yields CASSPIGTGGVHGYTF.

The J gene is TRBJ2-1, the V gene TRBV5-4, with 10 bases fitting TRBD2. CDR3 size: 15 residues. Germline-derived CDR1 and CDR2 are SGHNT and YYREEE (reference sequence). With V trimmed by 3 bases and J by 7 bases, 7 bases remained unmatched. The CDR3 loop is CASSSEREGRNEQFF. DNA for the CDR3: TGTGCCAGCAGCTCAGAGCGGGAGGGCCGGAATGAGCAGTTCTTC.

V is TRBV18 and J is TRBJ2-3, with 12 bases fitting TRBD2. V trimming: 6 bases; J trimming: 5 bases; junction bases outside the gene matches: 12. The CDR3 has 17 residues. Germline V gene data show CDR1 as KGHSH and CDR2 as LQKENI. In nucleotides, the CDR3 is TGTGCCAGCTCGCGCGCTGGACTAGCGGGGCCAAGAGATACGCAGTATTTT. Its protein product is CASSRAGLAGPRDTQYF. The full variable domain, rest sourced from reference TRBV18 and TRBJ2-3, is NAGVMQNPRHLVRRRGQEARLRCSPMKGHSHVYWYRQLPEEGLKFMVYLQKENIIDESGMPKERFSAEFPKEGPSILRIQQVVRGDSAAYFCASSRAGLAGPRDTQYFGPGTRLTVL.

The chain joins TRBV18 to TRBJ1-3; 7 bases agree with TRBD1. Losses at the gene ends were 3 bases for V and 8 bases for J; bases not matched to a gene: 10. The length of the CDR3 is 15 residues. The germline V gene has CDR1 KGHSH and CDR2 LQKENI. Here the CDR3 DNA reads TGTGCCAGCTCACCGTCAATCGGACAGGCGCACACCATATATTTT. Translating it yields CASSPSIGQAHTIYF.

This chain links TRBV28 with TRBJ2-7; D may be TRBD2 (5 bases). V was cut by 6 bases and J by 4 bases, with 16 bases left in between. The CDR3 spans 14 residues. Looked up from germline, CDR1 is MDHEN and CDR2 is SYDVKM. The CDR3 is CASSRAGILYEQYF. For the CDR3, the DNA is TGTGCCAGCAGCCGCGCCGGGATTCTGTACGAGCAGTACTTC.

This sequence joins TRBV6-6 and TRBJ2-4; D is unclear. The CDR3 is 13 amino acids. In germline, CDR1 is MNHNY, CDR2 SVGAGI (reference sequence). V shed 5 bases and J shed 5 bases, with 10 bases lying between them. In DNA form, the CDR3 reads TGTGCCAGCAGTCCCGGGCTTCAAAACATTCAGTACTTC. This encodes CASSPGLQNIQYF.